This TCR beta chain was obtained from a study of T-cell memory formation after mild COVID-19. Study in general: TCR clusters were mostly donor specific. Study outcomes and limitations: A second wave expanding day 15 to 37 was CD4+-biased; contracting clones were balanced.

With constant-segment primers, 5'RACE yielded cDNA libraries of TCR alpha and TCR beta that carried sample barcodes and UMIs. TCRdb recomputed calls from the 5' RACE reads with MiXCR, one row per CDR3 protein. The sample holds 100,000 to 130,000 distinct CDR3 sequences, around an eighth seen once. J gave up 5 bases and V 3 bases, and 7 bases lay outside the gene matches. The CDR3 has 15 amino acids. Looked up from germline, CDR1 is LNHNV and CDR2 is YYDKDF (reference sequence). This clonotype was recorded a few times. Its cognate antigen is unknown. The V call is TRBV15, the J call TRBJ1-2, with TRBD1 matching 9 bases. The TCR originated in a man between 18 and 29 years old who had mild COVID-19 (a few samples of this study predate the infection). Cell type and time point are not known. The specimen sequenced was PBMCs or a T cell subset sorted from them (not recorded which). In nucleotides, the CDR3 is TGTGCCACCAGCAGGCGGGACAGGGAGATATATGGCTACACCTTC. This encodes CATSRRDREIYGYTF. Combining the CDR3 with reference TRBV15 and TRBJ1-2 gives the whole variable domain DAMVIQNPRYQVTQFGKPVTLSCSQTLNHNVMYWYQQKSSQAPKLLFHYYDKDFNNEADTPDNFQSRRPNTSFCFLDIRSPGLGDTAMYLCATSRRDREIYGYTFGSGTRLTVV.